These 2 T cell receptor beta chains came from one sample sequenced in a study of neurological immune-mediated disorders. TCRdb processed the 5' RACE reads anew with MiXCR; each CDR3 protein has one entry. This repertoire shows approximately 38,000 distinct CDR3 sequences, around 7.2% found once; its top ten account for approximately 5.7%. What was sequenced was CD4+ T cells from blood. Receptors originate from a man between 45 and 60 years old in good health.

This clonotype was counted between two and nine times. The chain combines TRBV5-4 with TRBJ2-5, with TRBD1 matching 7 bases. Unmatched junction bases numbered 11, after V lost 4 bases and J lost 2 bases. Germline V gene sequence: CDR1 SGHNT, CDR2 YYREEE (reference sequence). This CDR3 is 16 amino acids long. CDR3: CASSLPQGPEQETQYF. The CDR3 bases are TGTGCCAGCAGCCTACCACAGGGGCCAGAACAAGAGACCCAGTACTTC.

This clonotype appeared many times. The chain carries TRBV4-3 and TRBJ2-6, with no clear D. CDR3 length equals 19 residues. Germline loops: CDR1 LGHNA, CDR2 YSLEER. Trimming removed 1 base at V and 0 bases at J, with 16 bases between. CDR3 DNA sequence: TGCGCCAGCAGCCAAGTTACTGGACCGACGTTCTCTGGGGCCAACGTCCTGACTTTC. It yields the protein CASSQVTGPTFSGANVLTF.